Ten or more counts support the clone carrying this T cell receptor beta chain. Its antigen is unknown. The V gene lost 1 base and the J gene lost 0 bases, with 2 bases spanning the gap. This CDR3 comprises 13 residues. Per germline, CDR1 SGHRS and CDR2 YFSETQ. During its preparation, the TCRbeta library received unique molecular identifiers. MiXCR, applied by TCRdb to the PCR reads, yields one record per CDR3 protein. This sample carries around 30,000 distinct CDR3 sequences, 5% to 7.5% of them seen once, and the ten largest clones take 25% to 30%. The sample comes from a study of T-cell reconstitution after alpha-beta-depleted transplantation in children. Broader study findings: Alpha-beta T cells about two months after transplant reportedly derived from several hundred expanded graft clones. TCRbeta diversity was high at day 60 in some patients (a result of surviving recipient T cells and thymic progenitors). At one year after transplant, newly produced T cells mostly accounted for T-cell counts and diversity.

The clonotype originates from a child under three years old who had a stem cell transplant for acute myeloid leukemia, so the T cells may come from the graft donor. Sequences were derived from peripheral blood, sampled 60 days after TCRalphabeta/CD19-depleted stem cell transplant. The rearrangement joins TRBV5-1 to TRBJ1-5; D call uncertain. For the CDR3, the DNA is TGCGCCAGCAGCTTGAGTAGCAATCAGCCCCAGCATTTT. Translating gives CASSLSSNQPQHF.